The next 25 T cell receptor beta chains were all read from a single sample in a study of shared clonotypes between healthy human individuals. The table came from immunoSEQ multiplex PCR; TCRdb's copy has only in-frame clones and leaves some out. Found here are hundreds of thousands of clones, approximately 96% of them singletons; the top ten hold approximately 0.12%. Naive CD8 cells lacked CD45RO and underwent positive selection for CCR7, leaving out terminally differentiated effector memory CD45RA+ cells. The material sequenced was naive CD8+ T cells sorted from blood. These receptors were collected from a woman in her thirties in good health.

The DNA of the CDR3 is TGTGCCAGCAGTCCCGACAGCTTTAATGAAAAACTGTTTTTT. Protein sequence: CASSPDSFNEKLFF. The chain joins TRBV28 to TRBJ1-4; D perhaps matches TRBD1 (5 bases). The CDR3 runs 14 residues. Trimming removed 5 bases from V and 4 bases from J, with 11 bases in between. Germline values: CDR1 MDHEN, CDR2 SYDVKM.

The chain uses TRBV11-2 and TRBJ2-7, with no clear D. The CDR3 consists of 14 residues. The germline V and J ends were trimmed by 5 bases and 4 bases, with 15 bases remaining between them. The V gene's germline CDR1 is SGHAT and CDR2 FQNNGV. This CDR3 is CASSVGGAGYEQYF. In DNA form, the CDR3 reads TGTGCCAGCAGCGTAGGTGGAGCCGGATACGAGCAGTACTTC.

This chain uses TRBV6-6 with TRBJ1-2; TRBD1 is a possible D gene (6 bases). The germline V and J ends were trimmed by 7 bases and 1 base, with 16 bases remaining between them. The length of the CDR3 is 15 residues. From germline, CDR1 is MNHNY and CDR2 SVGAGI (reference sequence). The CDR3 nucleotides read TGTGCCAGCAATTCCGACAGGTCCTTTAACTATGGCTACACCTTC. Residues: CASNSDRSFNYGYTF.

This clone occurred a few times. The rearrangement uses TRBV19 and TRBJ1-1, with D hard to call. CDR1 LNHDA and CDR2 SQIVND come from the germline V gene (reference sequence). The CDR3 sequence is 14 residues long. The germline V and J ends were trimmed by 5 bases and 2 bases, with 12 bases remaining between them. The CDR3 region is CASSVQHLNTEAFF. CDR3 bases: TGTGCCAGTAGTGTGCAACACCTCAACACTGAAGCTTTCTTT.

The rearrangement joins TRBV19 to TRBJ2-1; 15 bases are a match to TRBD2. The germline V gene has CDR1 LNHDA and CDR2 SQIVND (reference sequence). V lost 7 bases and J lost 1; bases outside the gene matches: 8. This CDR3 comprises 18 residues. CDR3 DNA sequence: TGTGCCAGTACCCCGGGACTAGCGGGAGGCCGATCCTACAATGAGCAGTTCTTC. This gives the protein CASTPGLAGGRSYNEQFF.

The V call is TRBV2, the J call TRBJ2-7, with TRBD1 matching 11 bases. The CDR3 runs to 14 residues. The germline V gene encodes CDR1 SNHLY and CDR2 FYNNEI. The J segment lost 5 bases and the V segment lost 6 bases, leaving 6 bases of the junction unmatched. In DNA form, the CDR3 reads TGTGCCAGCAGGGACAGGGGGCAGCTAAACGAGCAGTACTTC. Its protein product is CASRDRGQLNEQYF.

The rearrangement links TRBV13 to TRBJ1-2; perhaps TRBD1 as D (6 bases). Germline CDR1 PRHDT, CDR2 FYEKMQ (reference sequence). V was trimmed by 5 bases and J by 4 bases, leaving 8 bases between them. CDR3 length equals 12 residues. The CDR3 DNA reads as TGTGCCAGCAGCCGGGGGGCCTATGGCTACACCTTC. Protein sequence: CASSRGAYGYTF. Together with reference TRBV13 and TRBJ1-2, the CDR3 gives the full variable domain: AAGVIQSPRHLIKEKRETATLKCYPIPRHDTVYWYQQGPGQDPQFLISFYEKMQSDKGSIPDRFSAQQFSDYHSELNMSSLELGDSALYFCASSRGAYGYTFGSGTRLTVV.

The chain links TRBV7-8 to TRBJ2-3, with D possibly being TRBD2 (6 bases). The germline V gene has CDR1 SGHVS and CDR2 FQNEAQ. The V and J ends lost 0 bases and 5 bases respectively, with 24 bases between them. The CDR3 is 19 amino acids. CDR3 sequence reads: CASSLAAYALASGEDTQYF. CDR3 nucleotide sequence: TGTGCCAGCAGCTTAGCTGCCTACGCTTTGGCATCGGGGGAAGATACGCAGTATTTT. Full variable domain (rest looked up from reference TRBV7-8 and TRBJ2-3): GAGVSQSPRYKVAKRGQDVALRCDPISGHVSLFWYQQALGQGPEFLTYFQNEAQLDKSGLPSDRFFAERPEGSVSTLKIQRTQQEDSAVYLCASSLAAYALASGEDTQYFGPGTRLTVL.

Concerning this clone: The sample has other DNA sequences that encode this CDR3 too. This chain links TRBV7-9 with TRBJ1-4, with TRBD1 matching 8 bases. The CDR3 totals 14 residues. V was pared by 5 bases and J by 5 bases, with 4 bases of the junction left unmatched. CDR1 and CDR2 (germline): SEHNR, FQNEAQ (reference sequence). In nucleotides, the CDR3 is TGTGCCAGCAGCCCCACAGGGGGAAATGAAAAACTGTTTTTT. It yields the protein CASSPTGGNEKLFF. The full variable domain, completed using reference TRBV7-9 and TRBJ1-4, is DTGVSQNPRHKITKRGQNVTFRCDPISEHNRLYWYRQTLGQGPEFLTYFQNEAQLEKSRLLSDRFSAERPKGSFSTLEIQRTEQGDSAMYLCASSPTGGNEKLFFGSGTQLSVL.

This clone came up a few times. Within the sample, other DNA sequences also encode this same CDR3. The V and J genes are TRBV27 and TRBJ2-7; D remains ambiguous. The V end lost 2 bases, the J end lost 0 bases, and 5 bases lay between the germline ends. Germline V lookup: CDR1 MNHEY, CDR2 SMNVEV (reference sequence). This CDR3 has 13 amino acids. The DNA of the CDR3 is TGTGCCAGCAGTTTACGTGGCTCCTACGAGCAGTACTTC. Amino acid sequence: CASSLRGSYEQYF.

The rearrangement joins TRBV27 to TRBJ2-1; TRBD2 aligns across 8 bases. V was clipped by 6 bases and J by 7 bases; unmatched bases: 11. The CDR3 contains 15 residues. Germline assignment: CDR1 MNHEY and CDR2 SMNVEV (reference sequence). CDR3 region: CASSPGTRGLNEQFF. In DNA form, the CDR3 reads TGTGCCAGCAGCCCCGGGACTAGAGGGTTGAATGAGCAGTTCTTC.

The chain recombines TRBV29-1 with TRBJ1-2; TRBD1 is a possible D gene (6 bases). V was clipped by 4 bases and J by 3 bases, with 12 bases between them. The germline V gene encodes CDR1 SQVTM and CDR2 ANQGSEA. This CDR3 region has 13 residues. CDR3 residues: CSVVLGGHYGYTF. CDR3 bases: TGCAGCGTTGTCTTAGGGGGACACTATGGCTACACCTTC.

The V call is TRBV19, the J call TRBJ2-7; weak D call: TRBD1 (5 bases). The CDR3 totals 13 residues. CDR1 is LNHDA, CDR2 SQIVND, per germline (reference sequence). The germline V and J ends were trimmed by 6 bases and 0 bases, with 9 bases remaining between them. CDR3 residues: CASSTDSSYEQYF. The CDR3 bases are TGTGCCAGTAGCACCGACAGCTCCTACGAGCAGTACTTC. Together with reference TRBV19 and TRBJ2-7, the CDR3 gives the full variable domain: DGGITQSPKYLFRKEGQNVTLSCEQNLNHDAMYWYRQDPGQGLRLIYYSQIVNDFQKGDIAEGYSVSREKKESFPLTVTSAQKNPTAFYLCASSTDSSYEQYFGPGTRLTVT.

J is TRBJ2-4 and V is TRBV5-4, with D possibly matching TRBD1 (5 bases). Trimming shortened V by 2 bases and J by 3 bases, and 9 bases separated the two germline ends. This CDR3 contains 14 residues. The V gene's germline CDR1 is SGHNT and CDR2 YYREEE (reference sequence). The CDR3 reads CASSFQGNKNIQYF. CDR3 sequence (DNA): TGTGCCAGCAGCTTTCAGGGAAACAAAAACATTCAGTACTTC. The full variable domain, completed using reference TRBV5-4 and TRBJ2-4, is ETGVTQSPTHLIKTRGQQVTLRCSSQSGHNTVSWYQQALGQGPQFIFQYYREEENGRGNFPPRFSGLQFPNYSSELNVNALELDDSALYLCASSFQGNKNIQYFGAGTRLSVL.

The chain recombines TRBV5-5 with TRBJ2-2; D unresolved. Trimming left V 1 base short and J 1 base short, with 5 bases between. The V gene's germline CDR1 is SGHKS and CDR2 YYEKEE (reference sequence). The CDR3 extends over 14 amino acids. The CDR3 here is CASSLIGNTGELFF. CDR3 coding DNA: TGTGCCAGCAGCTTGATTGGGAACACCGGGGAGCTGTTTTTT.

CDR3 nucleotides: TGTGCCATCGGGACTAGCGGTCCTTCATGGGAGCAGTACTTC. It yields the protein CAIGTSGPSWEQYF. The rearrangement uses TRBV10-3 and TRBJ2-7; 11 bases are a match to TRBD2. The CDR3 is made up of 14 amino acids. Germline assignment: CDR1 ENHRY and CDR2 SYGVKD. V lost 8 bases, J lost 7 bases, and 10 bases stayed unmatched.

This rearrangement joins TRBV27 to TRBJ1-2, with 10 bases identical to TRBD1. The germline V gene has CDR1 MNHEY and CDR2 SMNVEV (reference sequence). J was trimmed by 3 bases and V by 8 bases; bases with no gene match: 6. The CDR3 is 14 residues long. CDR3 nucleotide sequence: TGTGCCAGCCAACCCGGGACAGGGGACTATGGCTACACCTTC. Amino acids: CASQPGTGDYGYTF.

The J gene is TRBJ1-3, the V gene TRBV10-1, with D possibly being TRBD1 (5 bases). This CDR3 has 12 amino acids. Between the trimmed V and J ends, which lost 10 bases and 3 bases, there was a span of 10 bases. Germline V gene data show CDR1 as WNHNN and CDR2 as SYGVQD (reference sequence). The CDR3 DNA is TGCGCCACAGGAGACAGTGGAAACACCATATATTTT. Translating gives CATGDSGNTIYF.

This clone has just one count. The chain recombines TRBV5-6 with TRBJ2-7; D could derive from TRBD1 or TRBD2 (5 bases each). CDR3 length: 14 residues. With 0 bases removed from V and 3 bases from J, the gap between germline ends came to 10 bases. Per the germline V gene, CDR1 is SGHDT and CDR2 is YYEEEE. The CDR3 DNA follows: TGTGCCAGCAGCTTGGGGGACGGAAACTACGAGCAGTACTTC. Its translation is CASSLGDGNYEQYF. The variable domain in full, with the rest retrieved from reference TRBV5-6 and TRBJ2-7, is DAGVTQSPTHLIKTRGQQVTLRCSPKSGHDTVSWYQQALGQGPQFIFQYYEEEERQRGNFPDRFSGHQFPNYSSELNVNALLLGDSALYLCASSLGDGNYEQYFGPGTRLTVT.

This chain uses TRBV10-2 with TRBJ2-3; 10 bases match TRBD2. Unmatched junction bases numbered 8, after V lost 5 bases and J lost 0 bases. Germline V gives CDR1 WSHSY, CDR2 SAAADI. The CDR3 length is 17 residues. The CDR3 sequence is CASSRLAGASSTDTQYF. CDR3 bases: TGCGCCAGCAGTCGACTAGCGGGTGCTTCTAGCACAGATACGCAGTATTTT.

This clone was detected only once. The rearrangement joins TRBV25-1 to TRBJ2-1; D may be TRBD2 (6 bases). The CDR3 has 15 residues. Trimming pared 2 bases from V and 7 bases from J, leaving 15 bases between. CDR1 is MGHDK and CDR2 is SYGVNS in the germline V gene. The CDR3 DNA is TGTGCCAGCAGTGAACCACTACTACGGGGGAATGAGCAGTTCTTC. Its translation is CASSEPLLRGNEQFF.

The chain employs TRBV29-1 and TRBJ1-1, with 7 nucleotides matching TRBD1. V dropped 7 bases and J dropped 1; count of bases not matched to a gene: 3. Germline assignment: CDR1 SQVTM and CDR2 ANQGSEA. The CDR3 consists of 12 residues. In DNA form, the CDR3 reads TGCAGCGCGGGACAGCCGAACACTGAAGCTTTCTTT. Residues: CSAGQPNTEAFF.

The V call is TRBV27, the J call TRBJ1-6; 8 nucleotides agree with TRBD1. CDR1 and CDR2 from the germline V gene are MNHEY and SMNVEV (reference sequence). The V gene end was trimmed by 7 bases and the J gene end by 2 bases; junction bases not matched to a gene: 4. The CDR3 consists of 15 residues. This CDR3 reads CASTSRGPYNSPLHF. The CDR3 nucleotides read TGTGCCAGCACGAGCAGGGGGCCCTATAATTCACCCCTCCACTTT.

The V call is TRBV27, the J call TRBJ1-1; D not certain. CDR1 and CDR2 from the germline V gene are MNHEY and SMNVEV (reference sequence). V lost 3 bases and J 3 bases, leaving 8 bases between the germline ends. The CDR3 sequence is 13 residues long. CDR3 loop: CASSFVKDTEAFF. The CDR3 coding sequence is TGTGCCAGCAGTTTTGTCAAAGACACTGAAGCTTTCTTT.

The chain has TRBV28 and TRBJ2-5; the match to TRBD2 covers 8 bases. V trimming: 7 bases; J trimming: 8 bases; junction bases outside the gene matches: 12. The CDR3 is 14 residues long. CDR1 is MDHEN, CDR2 SYDVKM, per germline. In nucleotides, the CDR3 is TGTGCCAGCACCCCGGGGGGAGTAGCGGGAACCCAGTACTTC. It yields the protein CASTPGGVAGTQYF.